Listed here are 16 T cell receptor beta chains from one sample, sequenced in a study of shared clonotypes between healthy human individuals. Sequenced by immunoSEQ multiplex PCR; TCRdb stores in-frame clones only, minus some. The table records about 2,500,000 clones, around nine tenths of them present only once. Sequencing was carried out using naive CD4+ T cells sorted from blood. The subset here: CD45RA+ positively selected. These receptors were taken from a man between 18 and 29 years old in good health.

The chain uses TRBV19 and TRBJ2-2; D gene unclear. Trimming stripped 3 bases from V and 7 bases from J, with 21 bases between. Germline-derived CDR1 and CDR2 are LNHDA and SQIVND (reference sequence). The CDR3 extends over 17 amino acids. CDR3 sequence reads: CASSIPRAKVVIGELFF. CDR3 coding DNA: TGTGCCAGTAGTATCCCTCGGGCCAAGGTAGTTATCGGGGAGCTGTTTTTT.

This rearrangement joins TRBV29-1 to TRBJ1-1; D gene unclear. The CDR3 consists of 11 residues. The germline V and J ends were trimmed by 4 bases and 7 bases, with 10 bases remaining between them. The germline V gene has CDR1 SQVTM and CDR2 ANQGSEA. The CDR3 is CSVGTGFEAFF. The CDR3 DNA follows: TGCAGCGTTGGGACCGGATTTGAAGCTTTCTTT.

This chain links TRBV2 with TRBJ2-3; D is possibly TRBD2 (6 bases). V was clipped by 8 bases and J by 9 bases, with 21 bases between them. The length of the CDR3 is 14 residues. Germline CDR1 SNHLY, CDR2 FYNNEI. The CDR3 protein is CASLRDSDVGTQYF. CDR3 coding DNA: TGTGCCAGCCTACGGGACTCCGACGTAGGAACGCAGTATTTT.

Regarding this clone: Other nucleotide sequences from this sample produce the same CDR3. The chain employs TRBV18 and TRBJ2-3, with no clear D. The V end was cut by 0 bases, the J end by 5 bases, with 3 bases between. CDR3 size: 12 residues. The germline V gene encodes CDR1 KGHSH and CDR2 LQKENI. CDR3 residues: CASSPPQDTQYF. CDR3 coding DNA: TGTGCCAGCTCACCACCTCAAGATACGCAGTATTTT.

The rearrangement uses TRBV19 and TRBJ2-2; 9 nucleotides line up with TRBD1. There are 14 residues in the CDR3. The trim removed 10 bases at V and 4 bases at J, leaving 7 bases unmatched. Germline V CDR1 and CDR2: LNHDA, SQIVND (reference sequence). The CDR3 DNA reads as TGTGCCACCATGGAGACAGGGGGCACCGGGGAGCTGTTTTTT. It encodes CATMETGGTGELFF. Full variable domain (missing parts from reference TRBV19 and TRBJ2-2): DGGITQSPKYLFRKEGQNVTLSCEQNLNHDAMYWYRQDPGQGLRLIYYSQIVNDFQKGDIAEGYSVSREKKESFPLTVTSAQKNPTAFYLCATMETGGTGELFFGEGSRLTVL.

The chain joins TRBV23-1 to TRBJ2-7, with D perhaps TRBD1 (6 bases). TRBV23-1 is classed as an ORF, of uncertain function. CDR3 length: 16 residues. The V and J ends lost 3 bases and 0 bases respectively, with 15 bases between them. This chain's CDR3 is CASSHRLEQGSYEQYF. CDR3 nucleotides: TGCGCCAGCAGTCACCGCCTCGAACAGGGCTCCTACGAGCAGTACTTC.

J is TRBJ2-7 and V is TRBV5-1; tentative D call: TRBD1 (6 bases). The CDR3 is made up of 16 amino acids. The germline gives CDR1 SGHRS, CDR2 YFSETQ. Trimming removed 3 bases from V and 1 base from J, with 17 bases in between. The DNA for the CDR3 is TGCGCCAGCAGCTATACGACAGGCTTCACGTCCTACGAGCAGTACTTC. Encoded protein: CASSYTTGFTSYEQYF.

CDR3 residues: CASRPTGVNTGELFF. The DNA for the CDR3 is TGCGCCAGCAGACCGACAGGTGTTAACACCGGGGAGCTGTTTTTT. The gene calls are TRBV5-1 and TRBJ2-2; a possible D gene is TRBD1 (6 bases). Germline V gene sequence: CDR1 SGHRS, CDR2 YFSETQ. This CDR3 contains 15 residues. Trimming removed 5 bases from V and 2 bases from J, with 13 bases in between.

CDR3 protein: CASSLVGRNTDTQYF. CDR3 in DNA: TGTGCCAGCAGCTTAGTAGGGAGGAACACAGATACGCAGTATTTT. The V gene is TRBV7-2, the J gene TRBJ2-3; maybe TRBD2 (6 bases). The CDR3 is 15 residues long. CDR1 and CDR2 from the germline V gene are SGHTA and FQGNSA. Trimming took off 1 base at V and 2 bases at J, with 10 bases between the two ends.

Of note for this clone: Other DNA sequences from this sample encode an identical CDR3 as well. V gene TRBV2 combines with J gene TRBJ2-1, with 8 bases matching TRBD1. The trim removed 6 bases at V and 0 bases at J, leaving 4 bases unmatched. The V gene's germline CDR1 is SNHLY and CDR2 FYNNEI. This CDR3 spans 15 amino acids. This CDR3 is CASSPDRASYNEQFF. The CDR3 DNA is TGTGCCAGCAGCCCGGACAGGGCCTCCTACAATGAGCAGTTCTTC.

This chain connects TRBV18 to TRBJ2-3, with D maybe TRBD1 (6 bases). Per germline, CDR1 KGHSH and CDR2 LQKENI. The CDR3 totals 16 residues. V was shortened by 4 bases and J by 0 bases, with 14 bases between the two germline ends. This chain's CDR3 is CASSREQGLSTDTQYF. The DNA for the CDR3 is TGTGCCAGCTCACGAGAACAGGGCCTTAGCACAGATACGCAGTATTTT.

Points on this clone: This same CDR3 is encoded by further DNA sequences in the sample. For the CDR3, the DNA is TGTGCCAGTAGTATTGAGGGGTACAATCAGCCCCAGCATTTT. Residues: CASSIEGYNQPQHF. The V and J genes are TRBV19 and TRBJ1-5; a weak D match, TRBD1 (5 bases). V was trimmed by 3 bases and J by 3 bases, leaving 9 bases between them. This CDR3 is built from 14 residues. CDR1 and CDR2 from the germline V gene are LNHDA and SQIVND (reference sequence).

This clone has only one observation. Other DNA sequences of this sample code for an identical CDR3. The chain joins TRBV5-4 to TRBJ2-2; D is undetermined. CDR3 size: 12 residues. The germline gives CDR1 SGHNT, CDR2 YYREEE (reference sequence). Trimming stripped 1 base from V and 8 bases from J, with 6 bases between. CDR3 coding DNA: TGTGCCAGCAGCTTGATTTCTGGGGAGCTGTTTTTT. Encoded protein: CASSLISGELFF.

The J gene is TRBJ2-1, the V gene TRBV7-8; 14 bases are shared with TRBD2. Germline V lookup: CDR1 SGHVS, CDR2 FQNEAQ. The CDR3 runs to 17 residues. With 1 base clipped from V and 8 bases from J, the junction kept 7 bases outside the gene matches. The CDR3 here is CASSLERLAGGWDEQFF. The CDR3 region has the DNA TGTGCCAGCAGCTTAGAAAGACTAGCGGGAGGGTGGGATGAGCAGTTCTTC.

The chain joins TRBV30 to TRBJ2-2, with 9 bases aligning to TRBD2. Germline values: CDR1 GTSNPN, CDR2 SVGIG (reference sequence). Losses at the gene ends were 5 bases for V and 1 base for J; bases not matched to a gene: 5. The CDR3 is 15 residues long. CDR3 protein: CAWVFSGRNTGELFF. The CDR3 DNA reads as TGTGCCTGGGTCTTTAGCGGGAGGAACACCGGGGAGCTGTTTTTT. Filled out from reference TRBV30 and TRBJ2-2, the complete variable domain reads SQTIHQWPATLVQPVGSPLSLECTVEGTSNPNLYWYRQAAGRGLQLLFYSVGIGQISSEVPQNLSASRPQDRQFILSSKKLLLSDSGFYLCAWVFSGRNTGELFFGEGSRLTVL.

With respect to this clone: Other nucleotide sequences in the sample specify the same CDR3. The chain links TRBV6-5 to TRBJ2-2; no firm D call. The CDR3 spans 14 residues. Trimming left V 2 bases short and J 1 base short, with 5 bases between. The V gene's germline CDR1 is MNHEY and CDR2 SVGAGI. CDR3 bases: TGTGCCAGCAGTTACGTCTGGAACACCGGGGAGCTGTTTTTT. This translates into CASSYVWNTGELFF.